One sample yielded the 28 T cell receptor beta chains listed below, sequenced in a study of T cells in women clearing cervical HPV infection. The assay was immunoSEQ multiplex PCR, and TCRdb's table has in-frame clones only and misses some. The sample totals around 30,000 clones; its top ten clones hold approximately 2.8%. What was sequenced was blood buffy coat. These receptors came from a woman aged 18 to 69 with a cervical HPV16 infection that either progressed to CIN3+ or cleared (not recorded which).

This clone shows up as medium-sized by frequency. The CDR3 sequence: CASSPIELANYGYTF. The DNA read from the CDR3 is TGTGCCAGCTCACCGATCGAGTTAGCTAACTATGGC. The chain recombines TRBV18 with TRBJ1-2; the D is unclear. The read ends 3 residues before the CDR3 terminus; that terminus is restored from the germline J gene. CDR1 KGHSH and CDR2 LQKENI come from the germline V gene. The V and J ends lost 3 bases and 0 bases respectively, with 11 bases between them. CDR3 length: 15 residues.

A remark on this clone: The read ends 3 residues early relative to the CDR3; the germline J gene fills the gap. This chain uses TRBV7-9 with TRBJ1-2, with D possibly matching TRBD1 (6 bases). Germline lookup yields CDR1 SEHNR and CDR2 FQNEAQ (reference sequence). CDR3 length: 14 residues. CDR3 in amino acids: CASSFGGGGDDYTF. Incomplete CDR3 DNA: TGTGCCAGCAGCTTCGGGGGGGGCGGAGACGAC.

With regard to this clone: The read terminates 3 residues ahead of where the CDR3 ends, so the germline J gene completes it. This sequence joins TRBV5-1 and TRBJ2-5, with TRBD1 as a possible D gene (7 bases). CDR3 length: 15 residues. V was shortened by 3 bases and J by 5 bases, with 17 bases between the two germline ends. Per the germline V gene, CDR1 is SGHRS and CDR2 is YFSETQ. The covered CDR3 bases are TGCGCCAGCAGCTCACGGACAGGCGGGACGGAGACC. Its translation is CASSSRTGGTET. The whole CDR3 region reads CASSSRTGGTETQYF.

In the case of this clone: The read gets to within 3 residues of the CDR3 end, and the germline J gene fills in the rest. V gene TRBV7-6 combines with J gene TRBJ2-3; tentative D call: TRBD2 (7 bases). V was shortened by 5 bases and J by 0 bases, with 18 bases between the two germline ends. The CDR3 length is 17 residues. CDR1 and CDR2 (germline): SGHVS, FNYEAQ. CDR3 bases read: TGTGCCAGCAGCCATCGAGGGGCGGGGGCTAGCACAGATACG. Amino acids: CASSHRGAGASTDT. The full CDR3 sequence reads CASSHRGAGASTDTQYF.

Turning to this clone: The read stops 3 residues short of the end of the CDR3; the missing end is completed from the germline J gene. This chain uses TRBV20-1 with TRBJ2-3; TRBD2 agrees at 16 bases. The CDR3 sequence is 17 residues long. Germline assignment: CDR1 DFQATT and CDR2 SNEGSKA (reference sequence). CDR3 DNA (partial): TGCAGTGCTAGAGAGGGGACTAGCGGGGGGGCGGGAGAGACG. This translates into CSAREGTSGGAGET. The complete CDR3 reads CSAREGTSGGAGETQYF.

As for this clone: The DNA ends 3 residues before the CDR3 does, and the rest of the CDR3 is filled in from the germline J gene. The chain recombines TRBV11-2 with TRBJ2-7, with 8 bases identical to TRBD1. With V trimmed by 4 bases and J by 6 bases, 8 bases remained unmatched. Looked up from germline, CDR1 is SGHAT and CDR2 is FQNNGV. The CDR3 spans 14 residues. CDR3: CASSSWTGLSEQYF. The CDR3 bases that were read are TGTGCCAGCAGCTCCTGGACAGGGCTGAGCGAG.

With regard to this clone: The read comes to an end 3 residues before the CDR3 does, leaving the germline J gene to fill in the end. The chain recombines TRBV20-1 with TRBJ2-3; 9 bases map to TRBD1. This CDR3 is built from 16 residues. J was trimmed by 3 bases and V by 0 bases; bases with no gene match: 7. CDR1 and CDR2 from the germline V gene are DFQATT and SNEGSKA (reference sequence). The CDR3 spells CSARDFGTGPTDTQYF. Partial CDR3 DNA: TGCAGTGCTAGAGATTTTGGGACAGGGCCGACAGATACG.

For this clone: The read is 3 residues too short to cover the CDR3 end, so that end is filled in from the germline J gene. The chain joins TRBV20-1 to TRBJ1-6; D remains unclear. V was pared by 3 bases and J by 8 bases, with 8 bases between. The CDR3 totals 12 residues. Germline CDR1 DFQATT, CDR2 SNEGSKA (reference sequence). CDR3 loop: CSARQRYSPLHF. CDR3 DNA, as far as it was read: TGCAGTGCTAGGCAGAGATATTCACCC.

A word on this clone: A read error may account for a junction end that differs from germline. The CDR3 loop reads CASSTGTSYDYTF. The sequenced CDR3 bases are TGTGCCAGTAGTACCGGGACTAGTTATGAC. The chain has TRBV19 and TRBJ1-2, with D perhaps matching TRBD1 (5 bases). The CDR3 is cut off 3 residues early in the read; its end comes from the germline J gene. The CDR3 loop spans 13 amino acids. The germline V gene has CDR1 LNHDA and CDR2 SQIVND (reference sequence).

For this clone: The read finishes 3 residues shy of the CDR3 end, and the germline J gene is used to complete it. The chain has TRBV5-4 and TRBJ2-3; 10 bases match TRBD2. This CDR3 spans 15 amino acids. The germline CDR1 and CDR2 sequences are SGHNT and YYREEE (reference sequence). V gave up 4 bases and J gave up 2 bases; unmatched junction bases: 4. The CDR3 loop reads CASSPLAGATDTQYF. CDR3 bases read: TGTGCCAGCAGCCCGCTAGCGGGGGCCACAGATACG.

With respect to this clone: The read ends 3 residues early relative to the CDR3; the germline J gene fills the gap. The genes are TRBV20-1 and TRBJ2-1, with D perhaps TRBD1 or TRBD2 (5 bases each). Trimming pared 3 bases from V and 8 bases from J, leaving 14 bases between. The CDR3 length is 13 residues. CDR1 is DFQATT, CDR2 SNEGSKA, per germline (reference sequence). Incomplete CDR3 DNA: TGCAGTGCTAGCAAGCAACGAGGGGATGAG. It encodes CSASKQRGDE. The CDR3, in full, reads CSASKQRGDEQFF.

As for this clone: The read ends 3 residues shy of where the CDR3 ends; the end is completed using the germline J gene. This chain links TRBV19 with TRBJ1-2; 10 bases are shared with TRBD1. J lost 2 bases, V lost 5 bases, and 2 bases had no gene match. This CDR3 is 14 amino acids long. From germline, CDR1 is LNHDA and CDR2 SQIVND (reference sequence). The DNA read from the CDR3 is TGTGCCAGTAGTCGACAGGGGGCCAACTATGGC. This gives the protein CASSRQGANYG. The full CDR3 reads CASSRQGANYGYTF.

About this clone: With the read ending 3 residues before the CDR3 end, the germline J gene is used to fill in that end. The chain is built from TRBV11-2 and TRBJ2-7; D not certain. V shed 2 bases and J shed 3 bases, with 11 bases lying between them. Germline CDR1 and CDR2: SGHAT and FQNNGV. The CDR3 loop spans 14 amino acids. This CDR3 is CASSLTQEYYEQYF. The CDR3 bases that were read are TGTGCCAGCAGCTTAACCCAGGAATACTACGAG.

As regards this clone: The read ends 3 residues early relative to the CDR3; the germline J gene fills the gap. The chain combines TRBV5-1 with TRBJ2-5; TRBD1 matches 7 bases. The germline V gene encodes CDR1 SGHRS and CDR2 YFSETQ. The length of the CDR3 is 16 residues. J gave up 1 base and V 4 bases, and 10 bases lay outside the gene matches. Partial CDR3 DNA: TGCGCCAGCAGCCTAGGGGGACAGAGCGTCCAAGAGACC. The encoded protein is CASSLGGQSVQET. The entire CDR3 is CASSLGGQSVQETQYF.

On this clone: The read ends 3 residues before the CDR3 terminus; that terminus is restored from the germline J gene. This rearrangement joins TRBV20-1 to TRBJ2-7; 8 bases are shared with TRBD1. Trimming cost V 3 bases and J 4 bases; bases outside gene matches: 5. Germline CDR1 DFQATT, CDR2 SNEGSKA (reference sequence). The CDR3 spans 13 residues. The covered CDR3 bases are TGCAGTGCTAGGACAGGGGCGAGTTACGAG. Translating it yields CSARTGASYE. The complete CDR3 reads CSARTGASYEQYF.

Points on this clone: The DNA ends 3 residues before the CDR3 does, and the rest of the CDR3 is filled in from the germline J gene. The V and J genes are TRBV30 and TRBJ2-5; TRBD2 matches at 12 bases. The V gene end was trimmed by 4 bases and the J gene end by 5 bases; junction bases not matched to a gene: 2. From germline, CDR1 is GTSNPN and CDR2 SVGIG (reference sequence). This CDR3 contains 13 residues. CDR3 residues: CAWTSGGAETQYF. The part of the CDR3 DNA that was read is TGTGCCTGGACTAGCGGGGGGGCGGAGACC.

The covered CDR3 bases are TGTGCCAGCAGCTTAGGCTACAGGACG. Encoded protein: CASSLGYRT. The whole CDR3 protein is CASSLGYRTQYF. The rearrangement uses TRBV7-9 and TRBJ2-3; TRBD1 might be the D (5 bases). The read finishes 3 residues shy of the CDR3 end, and the germline J gene is used to complete it. The CDR3 length is 12 residues. Germline-derived CDR1 and CDR2 are SEHNR and FQNEAQ (reference sequence).

In the case of this clone: Read data end 3 residues before the CDR3 end; the end is taken from the germline J gene. The chain recombines TRBV19 with TRBJ1-2; no reliable D call. Germline lookup yields CDR1 LNHDA and CDR2 SQIVND (reference sequence). CDR3 length equals 15 residues. CDR3 bases read: TGTGCCAGTAGTTCCCGGTCCCCGTTCTCCTACGAC. Translated, it gives CASSSRSPFSYD. The full CDR3 protein reads CASSSRSPFSYDYTF.

A word on this clone: The sequence runs out 3 residues before the end of the CDR3; the remainder is reconstructed from the germline J gene. The chain uses TRBV5-1 and TRBJ1-1; no firm D call. CDR3 size: 15 residues. With 0 bases removed from V and 0 bases from J, the gap between germline ends came to 9 bases. Germline V lookup: CDR1 SGHRS, CDR2 YFSETQ. CDR3 residues: CASSLVGPLNTEAFF. The CDR3 DNA, read in part, is TGCGCCAGCAGCTTGGTAGGGCCTTTGAACACTGAA.

Remarks on this clone: The read falls 3 residues short of the CDR3 end, and the missing part is taken from the germline J gene. The chain is built from TRBV18 and TRBJ1-2; D is perhaps TRBD1 (5 bases). This CDR3 is built from 14 residues. Looked up from germline, CDR1 is KGHSH and CDR2 is LQKENI. CDR3 DNA, as far as it was read: TGTGCCAGCTCACCAGTAGCGGGGGACTACGAA. Translating it yields CASSPVAGDYE. The full CDR3 is CASSPVAGDYEYTF.

As concerns this clone: The read is 3 residues too short to cover the CDR3 end, so that end is filled in from the germline J gene. This chain connects TRBV30 to TRBJ1-3, with a weak D call TRBD1 (5 bases). Looked up from germline, CDR1 is GTSNPN and CDR2 is SVGIG (reference sequence). V was trimmed by 3 bases and J by 0 bases, leaving 15 bases between them. This CDR3 contains 16 residues. CDR3: CAWRRQGKFSGNTIYF. Incomplete CDR3 DNA: TGTGCCTGGAGACGGCAGGGCAAGTTCTCTGGAAACACC.

With regard to this clone: Read coverage stops 3 residues before the CDR3 terminus; the germline J gene supplies the remainder. The chain links TRBV5-1 to TRBJ2-6; TRBD1 might be the D (5 bases). Per the germline V gene, CDR1 is SGHRS and CDR2 is YFSETQ. The CDR3 is made up of 16 amino acids. Trimming stripped 4 bases from V and 0 bases from J, with 11 bases between. The CDR3 DNA, read in part, is TGCGCCAGCAGCGCCCAGGGTTCCTCTGGGGCCAACGTC. Translation gives CASSAQGSSGANV. The entire CDR3 protein is CASSAQGSSGANVLTF.

Concerning this clone itself: The read stops 3 residues short of the end of the CDR3; the missing end is completed from the germline J gene. V is TRBV12-5 and J is TRBJ2-7; D remains ambiguous. Germline lookup yields CDR1 LGHNT and CDR2 FRNRAP. Trimming pared 0 bases from V and 6 bases from J, leaving 9 bases between. This CDR3 spans 13 amino acids. CDR3 sequence reads: CASGLVHGSEQYF. Incomplete CDR3 DNA: TGTGCTAGTGGTTTGGTACATGGTTCCGAG.

The CDR3: CASSQDRGKYDYTF. The sequenced part of the CDR3 DNA is TGTGCCAGCTCTCAAGACAGGGGAAAATACGAC. This sequence joins TRBV18 and TRBJ1-2; 8 bases line up with TRBD1. The CDR3 extends 3 residues past the end of the read, so its final part is completed from the germline J gene. There are 14 residues in the CDR3. Germline CDR1 is KGHSH and CDR2 is LQKENI.

Concerning this clone itself: The CDR3 end is not reached by the read, which stops 3 residues before it; the germline J gene fills it in. The genes are TRBV5-1 and TRBJ1-1; D perhaps matches TRBD1 (6 bases). Trimming left V 4 bases short and J 1 base short, with 11 bases between. Germline assignment: CDR1 SGHRS and CDR2 YFSETQ. CDR3 length: 14 amino acids. The CDR3 DNA, read in part, is TGCGCCAGCAGCCACCCGGACAGGAACACTGAA. This sequence encodes CASSHPDRNTE. The complete CDR3 sequence is CASSHPDRNTEAFF.

As to this clone: The read comes to an end 3 residues before the CDR3 does, leaving the germline J gene to fill in the end. The rearrangement links TRBV18 to TRBJ2-4; 9 nucleotides agree with TRBD1. Germline CDR1 KGHSH, CDR2 LQKENI. The CDR3 extends over 14 amino acids. This CDR3 reads CASSLRQGEAGQYF. CDR3 DNA (partial): TGTGCCAGCTCACTCAGACAGGGGGAAGCTGGT.

Turning to this clone: The DNA ends 3 residues before the CDR3 does, and the rest of the CDR3 is filled in from the germline J gene. The V and J genes are TRBV7-9 and TRBJ1-5, with 9 bases fitting TRBD1. Germline trimming cut 5 bases from V and 1 base from J; bases unmatched to any gene: 3. Germline V CDR1 and CDR2: SEHNR, FQNEAQ (reference sequence). This CDR3 contains 15 residues. The DNA read from the CDR3 is TGTGCCAGCAGCCAAGGGACAGGGAGCAATCAGCCC. It codes for CASSQGTGSNQP. The whole CDR3 sequence is CASSQGTGSNQPQHF.

With respect to this clone: Read data end 3 residues before the CDR3 end; the end is taken from the germline J gene. The V and J genes are TRBV20-1 and TRBJ2-3; 7 bases map to TRBD2. CDR1 and CDR2 (germline): DFQATT, SNEGSKA (reference sequence). This CDR3 contains 14 residues. The CDR3 is CSASGGGTGETQYF. The DNA read from the CDR3 is TGCAGTGCTAGCGGCGGGGGAACGGGAGAGACG.